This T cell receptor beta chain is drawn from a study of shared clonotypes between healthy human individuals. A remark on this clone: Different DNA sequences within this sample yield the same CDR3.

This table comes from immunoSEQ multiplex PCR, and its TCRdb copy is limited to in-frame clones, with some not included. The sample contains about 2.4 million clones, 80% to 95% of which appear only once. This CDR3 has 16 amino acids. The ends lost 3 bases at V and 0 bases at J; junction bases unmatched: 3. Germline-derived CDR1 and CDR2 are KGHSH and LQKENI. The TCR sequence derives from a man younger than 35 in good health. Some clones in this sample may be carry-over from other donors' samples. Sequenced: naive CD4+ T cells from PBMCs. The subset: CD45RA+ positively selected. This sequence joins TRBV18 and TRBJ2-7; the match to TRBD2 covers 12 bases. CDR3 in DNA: TGTGCCAGCTCACCCAGACTAGCGGGAGCCTCCTACGAGCAGTACTTC. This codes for CASSPRLAGASYEQYF.